This TCR beta chain was recovered during a study of blood T cell repertoires in COVID-19. Concerning this clone itself: Compared with germline, one end of the junction differs, possibly owing to a read error.

Sequencing was performed with immunoSEQ multiplex PCR; in TCRdb, only in-frame clones are kept and a portion is missing. There are hundreds of thousands of clones in the sample; roughly nine tenths occur only once, and over 3% lies in the top ten. CDR1 SGHAT and CDR2 FQNNGV come from the germline V gene. The CDR3 is made up of 13 amino acids. Participants reported their clinical history, and cohort assignment relied on those reports. Sequences were obtained from PBMCs or T cells enriched from blood (not recorded which). The clonotype originates from a woman aged 45 to 65 in a cohort exposed to, infected with or recovered from COVID-19 (not recorded which). The J gene is TRBJ2-3, the V gene TRBV11-2; TRBD2 is a possible D gene (5 bases). For the CDR3, the DNA is TGTGCCAGCAGCGTAGACTATCTAGATACGCAGTATTTT. As protein: CASSVDYLDTQYF.